This T cell receptor (beta chain) was sequenced for a study of T cells in Graves' hyperthyroidism and ophthalmopathy. Study outcomes and limitations: The majority of expanded thyroid clonotypes above 0.001 also appeared in blood.

No progression to ophthalmopathy during 18 months of follow-up defined stable disease. This clonotype was seen a few times. What it binds is not known. The CDR3 regions of TCR beta were amplified from RNA transcripts. The primer set for the first-round RT-PCR of the TCR CDR3 was HTBI. One entry per CDR3 protein, called by TCRdb with MiXCR from the multiplex PCR reads. The data hold a few hundred thousand distinct CDR3 sequences, with about a sixth observed a single time. Germline CDR1 reads SNHLY; CDR2 reads FYNNEI. This CDR3 comprises 12 residues. V was pared by 6 bases and J by 9 bases, with 5 bases of the junction left unmatched.

The receptor was isolated from a woman aged 50 to 65 with Graves' hyperthyroidism. The sequenced sample consisted of blood. This sequence joins TRBV2 and TRBJ2-1; TRBD1 matches at 7 bases. CDR3 sequence reads: CASRTGRSEQFF. CDR3 in DNA: TGTGCCAGCAGGACAGGGCGGAGTGAGCAGTTCTTC.